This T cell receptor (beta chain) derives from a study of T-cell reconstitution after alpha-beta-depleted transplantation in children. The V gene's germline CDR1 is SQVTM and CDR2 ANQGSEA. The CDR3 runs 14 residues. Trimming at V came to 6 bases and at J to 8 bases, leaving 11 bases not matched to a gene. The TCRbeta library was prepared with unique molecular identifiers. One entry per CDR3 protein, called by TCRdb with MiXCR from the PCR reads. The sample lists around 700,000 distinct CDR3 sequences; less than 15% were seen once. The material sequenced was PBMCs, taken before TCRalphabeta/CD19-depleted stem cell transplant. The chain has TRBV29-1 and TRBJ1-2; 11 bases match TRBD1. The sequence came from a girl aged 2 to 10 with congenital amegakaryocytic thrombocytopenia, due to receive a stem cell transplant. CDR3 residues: CSVPPGQGVEGYTF. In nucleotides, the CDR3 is TGCAGCGTCCCCCCGGGACAGGGGGTGGAAGGCTACACCTTC. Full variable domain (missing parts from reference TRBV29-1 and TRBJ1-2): SAVISQKPSRDICQRGTSLTIQCQVDSQVTMMFWYRQQPGQSLTLIATANQGSEATYESGFVIDKFPISRPNLTFSTLTVSNMSPEDSSIYLCSVPPGQGVEGYTFGSGTRLTVV.